A single TCR beta chain is shown here with its context. Roughly 10^5 TCR templates were assayed per sample. Assay: immunoSEQ multiplex PCR; the TCRdb copy retains only in-frame clones and omits some. The sample yields 75,000 to 100,000 clones, 94% seen once. The CDR3 totals 15 residues. Trimming removed 3 bases at V and 0 bases at J, with 11 bases between. CDR1 and CDR2 from the germline V gene are MGHRA and YSYEKL. The sample belongs to a study of siplizumab effects on memory and regulatory T cells. The chain recombines TRBV4-1 with TRBJ1-1; a weak D match, TRBD1 (6 bases). The sequence was collected from a human donor in good health. The specimen sequenced was non-Treg CD4+ T cells sorted from blood. CDR3 residues: CASSQRTVMNTEAFF. The CDR3 DNA reads as TGCGCCAGCAGCCAGAGGACAGTGATGAACACTGAAGCTTTCTTT.